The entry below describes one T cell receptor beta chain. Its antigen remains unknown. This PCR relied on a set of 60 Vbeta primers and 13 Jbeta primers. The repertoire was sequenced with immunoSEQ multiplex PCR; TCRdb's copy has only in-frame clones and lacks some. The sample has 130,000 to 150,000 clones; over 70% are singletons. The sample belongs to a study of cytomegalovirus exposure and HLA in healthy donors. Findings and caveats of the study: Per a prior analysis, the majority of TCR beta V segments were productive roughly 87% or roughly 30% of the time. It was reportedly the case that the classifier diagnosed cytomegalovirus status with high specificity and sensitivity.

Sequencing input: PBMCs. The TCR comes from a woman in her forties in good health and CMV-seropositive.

CDR3 nucleotide sequence: TGTGCCAGCAGGGAGACAGGGGCGAATAATGAAAAACTGTTTTTT. Translation: CASRETGANNEKLFF. The gene calls are TRBV6-5 and TRBJ1-4, with 8 nucleotides matching TRBD1. The CDR3 runs 15 residues. J lost 4 bases, V lost 6 bases, and 7 bases had no gene match. From germline, CDR1 is MNHEY and CDR2 SVGAGI.